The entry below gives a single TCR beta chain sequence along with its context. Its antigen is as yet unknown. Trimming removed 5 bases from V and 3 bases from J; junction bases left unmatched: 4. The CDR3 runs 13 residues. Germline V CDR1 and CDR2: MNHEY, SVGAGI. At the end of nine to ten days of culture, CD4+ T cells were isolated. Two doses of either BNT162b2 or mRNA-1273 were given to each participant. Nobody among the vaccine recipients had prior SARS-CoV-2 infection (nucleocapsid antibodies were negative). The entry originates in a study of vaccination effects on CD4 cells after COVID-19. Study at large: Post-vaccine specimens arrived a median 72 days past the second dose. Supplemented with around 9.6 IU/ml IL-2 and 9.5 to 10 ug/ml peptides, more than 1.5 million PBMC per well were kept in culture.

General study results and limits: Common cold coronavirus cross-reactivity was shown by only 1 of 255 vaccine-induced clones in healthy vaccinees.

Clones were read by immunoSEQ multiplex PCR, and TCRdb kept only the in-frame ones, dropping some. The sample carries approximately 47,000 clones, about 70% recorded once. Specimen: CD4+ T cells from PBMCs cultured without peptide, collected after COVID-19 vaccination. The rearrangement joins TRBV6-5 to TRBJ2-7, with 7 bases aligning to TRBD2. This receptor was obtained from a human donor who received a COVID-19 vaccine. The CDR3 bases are TGTGCCAGCAGTCGGACTAGGGGCTACGAGCAGTACTTC. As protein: CASSRTRGYEQYF.